The 17 T cell receptor beta chains in this list originate from one sample, sequenced in a study of blood T cell repertoires in COVID-19. Assay used: immunoSEQ multiplex PCR; TCRdb lists only in-frame clones, some missing. The sample lists about 300,000 clones, roughly 84% occurring once. Sequencing was carried out using peripheral blood. Receptors were obtained from a human donor with COVID-19, enrolled during active disease. The donor label of this sample is uncertain.

The chain carries TRBV3-1 (or the pseudogene TRBV3-2) and TRBJ2-1; D unresolved. The V gene's germline CDR1 is LGHDT and CDR2 YNNKEL (reference sequence). Trimming shortened V by 3 bases and J by 5 bases, and 14 bases separated the two germline ends. This CDR3 has 15 residues. The CDR3 loop is CASSQLTLGDNEQFF. The CDR3 DNA follows: TGTGCCAGCAGCCAGTTAACCTTAGGAGACAATGAGCAGTTCTTC.

The CDR3 reads CASSPGPNGREQYF. DNA for the CDR3: TGTGCCAGCTCACCGGGCCCGAATGGAAGAGAGCAGTACTTC. V is TRBV18 and J is TRBJ2-7, with no clear D. Germline values: CDR1 KGHSH, CDR2 LQKENI. V lost 3 bases and J 7 bases, leaving 16 bases between the germline ends. The CDR3 consists of 14 residues.

This rearrangement joins TRBV7-2 to TRBJ2-1; possibly TRBD2 for D (5 bases). CDR3 size: 12 residues. V was clipped by 4 bases and J by 10 bases, with 11 bases between them. Per the germline V gene, CDR1 is SGHTA and CDR2 is FQGNSA. The CDR3 spells CASSSRGGEQFF. In nucleotides, the CDR3 is TGTGCCAGCAGCTCCCGGGGTGGGGAGCAGTTCTTC.

V gene TRBV7-2 combines with J gene TRBJ1-1; TRBD1 matches at 7 bases. The CDR3 consists of 15 residues. Trimming cost V 4 bases and J 7 bases; bases outside gene matches: 12. Germline CDR1 reads SGHTA; CDR2 reads FQGNSA. CDR3 sequence reads: CASSSRRGAEGEAFF. The CDR3 coding sequence is TGTGCCAGCAGCTCCCGCAGGGGGGCGGAGGGTGAAGCTTTCTTT.

This clone was seen more than once but under ten times. The rearrangement links TRBV9 to TRBJ2-7; TRBD2 matches at 9 bases. CDR1 SGDLS and CDR2 YYNGEE come from the germline V gene. V lost 4 bases, J lost 7 bases, and 12 bases stayed unmatched. The CDR3 loop spans 15 amino acids. The CDR3 loop reads CASSPIAGEVGEQYF. CDR3 sequence (DNA): TGTGCCAGCAGCCCAATAGCGGGAGAAGTGGGAGAGCAGTACTTC.

This chain uses TRBV19 with TRBJ2-2; D is possibly TRBD1 (6 bases). This CDR3 has 14 amino acids. Germline V gene sequence: CDR1 LNHDA, CDR2 SQIVND (reference sequence). With 10 bases removed from V and 0 bases from J, the gap between germline ends came to 12 bases. CDR3 sequence (DNA): TGTGCCATCTCCGGGACATCGAACACCGGGGAGCTGTTTTTT. Encoded protein: CAISGTSNTGELFF. Combining the CDR3 with reference TRBV19 and TRBJ2-2 gives the whole variable domain DGGITQSPKYLFRKEGQNVTLSCEQNLNHDAMYWYRQDPGQGLRLIYYSQIVNDFQKGDIAEGYSVSREKKESFPLTVTSAQKNPTAFYLCAISGTSNTGELFFGEGSRLTVL.

The gene calls are TRBV5-4 and TRBJ2-1, with 14 bases fitting TRBD2. The CDR3 loop spans 20 amino acids. Germline V CDR1 and CDR2: SGHNT, YYREEE (reference sequence). With 3 bases clipped from V and 0 bases from J, the junction kept 11 bases outside the gene matches. The CDR3 coding sequence is TGTGCCAGCAGCTCCGGACTAGCGGGAGGATCAATGAGCTCCTACAATGAGCAGTTCTTC. Translation gives CASSSGLAGGSMSSYNEQFF. The complete variable domain, with remaining parts taken from reference TRBV5-4 and TRBJ2-1, reads ETGVTQSPTHLIKTRGQQVTLRCSSQSGHNTVSWYQQALGQGPQFIFQYYREEENGRGNFPPRFSGLQFPNYSSELNVNALELDDSALYLCASSSGLAGGSMSSYNEQFFGPGTRLTVL.

Turning to this clone: Compared with germline, one end of the junction differs, possibly owing to a read error. The genes are TRBV3-1 (or the pseudogene TRBV3-2) and TRBJ2-7, with D unresolved. CDR3 length: 12 amino acids. Germline assignment: CDR1 LGHDT and CDR2 YNNKEL (reference sequence). Written as DNA, the CDR3 is TGTGCCAGCAGCCAAGTCTCCCACGAGCAGTACTTC. Amino acids: CASSQVSHEQYF.

The CDR3: CASLPSGQPNYGYTF. Here the CDR3 DNA reads TGTGCCAGTCTACCCTCCGGACAGCCTAACTATGGCTACACCTTC. The chain carries TRBV19 and TRBJ1-2, with D maybe TRBD1 (6 bases). The CDR3 spans 15 residues. The V gene's germline CDR1 is LNHDA and CDR2 SQIVND (reference sequence). V was cut by 8 bases and J by 0 bases, with 16 bases left in between.

This chain connects TRBV5-1 to TRBJ2-2, with D possibly being TRBD2 (6 bases). The V gene's germline CDR1 is SGHRS and CDR2 YFSETQ. CDR3 length equals 15 residues. The V and J ends lost 2 bases and 0 bases respectively, with 8 bases between them. The chain's CDR3 is CASSFSSANTGELFF. The CDR3 nucleotides read TGCGCCAGCAGCTTTTCTAGCGCGAACACCGGGGAGCTGTTTTTT.

This clone was counted a single time. This rearrangement joins TRBV2 to TRBJ1-5; 11 bases are a match to TRBD1. CDR1 and CDR2 (germline): SNHLY, FYNNEI. The CDR3 runs 15 residues. The J segment lost 5 bases and the V segment lost 5 bases, leaving 5 bases of the junction unmatched. The CDR3 region is CASSPGQGVDQPQHF. CDR3 nucleotides: TGTGCCAGCAGTCCGGGACAGGGGGTGGATCAGCCCCAGCATTTT.

This chain connects TRBV6-6 to TRBJ2-7; D might be TRBD1 (5 bases). Germline CDR1 and CDR2: MNHNY and SVGAGI (reference sequence). This CDR3 is 14 amino acids long. V was clipped by 5 bases and J by 4 bases, with 15 bases between them. For the CDR3, the DNA is TGTGCCAGCAGTGTAGCAGGGTATACGTACGAGCAGTACTTC. Translated, it gives CASSVAGYTYEQYF.

The chain recombines TRBV10-1 with TRBJ2-3; 7 bases fit TRBD1. Germline CDR1 and CDR2: WNHNN and SYGVQD (reference sequence). V was clipped by 7 bases and J by 0 bases; unmatched bases: 4. The CDR3 has 14 residues. The CDR3 DNA reads TGCGCCAGCAAGGGACAGCTTAGCACAGATACGCAGTATTTT. Its translation: CASKGQLSTDTQYF.

The chain is built from TRBV2 and TRBJ1-1, with a tentative D call TRBD1 (6 bases). The CDR3 runs to 14 residues. CDR1 and CDR2 (germline): SNHLY, FYNNEI. The V end was cut by 5 bases, the J end by 0 bases, with 10 bases between. CDR3 sequence reads: CASSLDRMNTEAFF. The CDR3 DNA sequence: TGTGCCAGCAGTCTCGACAGGATGAACACTGAAGCTTTCTTT.

The V call is TRBV7-9, the J call TRBJ2-2; D is uncertain. Deletions cut 5 bases from V and 1 base from J, with 11 bases between. Germline loops: CDR1 SEHNR, CDR2 FQNEAQ (reference sequence). The CDR3 consists of 15 residues. In DNA, the CDR3 is TGTGCCAGCAGCCCCTTCCCCAGGAACACCGGGGAGCTGTTTTTT. It is translated as CASSPFPRNTGELFF.

The chain employs TRBV6-5 and TRBJ1-2; a weak D match, TRBD1 (6 bases). Trimming took 5 bases from V and 7 from J, leaving 14 bases between them. The CDR3 has 13 residues. Germline V gene sequence: CDR1 MNHEY, CDR2 SVGAGI. CDR3 region: CASSLTTGTGYTF. In DNA, the CDR3 is TGTGCCAGCAGTCTTACAACAGGGACTGGCTACACCTTC.

CDR3 nucleotide sequence: TGTGCCTCTCGGGGGAGGGGGACGAACACTGAAGCTTTCTTT. Translating gives CASRGRGTNTEAFF. V and J are TRBV30 and TRBJ1-1, with a tentative D call TRBD1 (6 bases). Germline-derived CDR1 and CDR2 are GTSNPN and SVGIG (reference sequence). Trimming pared 7 bases from V and 1 base from J, leaving 16 bases between. The length of the CDR3 is 14 residues.